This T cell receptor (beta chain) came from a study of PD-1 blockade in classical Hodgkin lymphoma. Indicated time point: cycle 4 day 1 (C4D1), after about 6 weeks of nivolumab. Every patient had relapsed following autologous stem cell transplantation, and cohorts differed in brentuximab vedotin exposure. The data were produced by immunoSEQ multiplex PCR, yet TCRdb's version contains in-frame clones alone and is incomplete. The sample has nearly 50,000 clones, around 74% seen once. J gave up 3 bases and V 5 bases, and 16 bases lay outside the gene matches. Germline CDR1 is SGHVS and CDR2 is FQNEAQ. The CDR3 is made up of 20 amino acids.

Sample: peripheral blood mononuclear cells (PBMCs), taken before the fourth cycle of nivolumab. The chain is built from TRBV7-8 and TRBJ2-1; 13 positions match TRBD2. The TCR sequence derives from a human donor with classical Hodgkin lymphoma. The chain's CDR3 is CASSTGLAGASVGIYNEQFF. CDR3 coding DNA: TGTGCCAGCAGCACTGGACTAGCGGGAGCCTCAGTGGGGATCTACAATGAGCAGTTCTTC.